The T cell receptor beta chain described here comes from a study of blood T cells in healthy people across ages. Together with a sample-barcoded 5' primer, a J-beta primer mix was included in a second PCR lasting about 6 to 11 cycles. TCRdb itself ran the 5' RACE reads through MiXCR, one entry per CDR3 protein. The profile shows more than 500,000 distinct CDR3 sequences, around a quarter of them singletons. This CDR3 spans 15 amino acids. The V gene lost 2 bases and the J gene lost 5 bases, with 12 bases spanning the gap. The V gene's germline CDR1 is MNHNY and CDR2 SVGAGI (reference sequence). Ten or more counts support this clonotype. These same data were also listed under a study on T cells of mothers and their children. That publication notes: Maternal samples each gave over 9 million TCR beta CDR3 reads, and child samples around 3.2 million each.

This sequence joins TRBV6-6 and TRBJ2-2; D not certain. The sequencing sample was made of blood. The sequence came from a boy between 2 and 10 years old in good health. This CDR3 is CASSYGTPNTGELFF. The CDR3 bases are TGTGCCAGCAGTTACGGAACTCCCAATACCGGGGAGCTGTTTTTT.